The 32 T cell receptor beta chains below come from one sample, sequenced in a study of regulatory T cells in long-lasting Graves disease. Regarding time point: newly diagnosed GD, antithyroid drugs for less than 3 months. PBMCs were the source of the RNA used for TCR sequencing. Libraries of TCR beta came from iRepertoire HTBI primers plus Arm-PCR of CDR3 regions. Each CDR3 protein gets one entry after TCRdb re-called the multiplex PCR reads with MiXCR. The repertoire holds around 500,000 distinct CDR3 sequences, with roughly 12% as singletons. These data were likewise used in another study, on T cells in Graves' hyperthyroidism and ophthalmopathy.

The sequences come from peripheral blood mononuclear cells (PBMCs), collected at new diagnosis, from a patient treated with antithyroid drugs. Receptors originate from a man younger than 40 with Graves disease.

In this sample, this clonotype turned up many times. The chain carries TRBV20-1 and TRBJ2-3; 10 nucleotides agree with TRBD2. Germline CDR1 reads DFQATT; CDR2 reads SNEGSKA (reference sequence). The CDR3 has 13 amino acids. The junction had 4 bases not matched to a gene; V was cut back by 7 bases and J by 3 bases. The DNA for the CDR3 is TGCAGTGGGTCGACTAGCGGGACAGATACGCAGTATTTT. It yields the protein CSGSTSGTDTQYF.

This clonotype was recorded at least ten times. The chain joins TRBV27 to TRBJ1-2; TRBD1 agrees at 9 bases. CDR3 length: 15 amino acids. Germline lookup yields CDR1 MNHEY and CDR2 SMNVEV (reference sequence). After removal of 8 bases from V and 2 bases from J, the junction contained 9 bases not matched to a gene. For the CDR3, the DNA is TGTGCCAGCGCTGAGAAGGGACAGGGCAACTATGGCTACACCTTC. This gives the protein CASAEKGQGNYGYTF.

This clonotype was seen many times. CDR3 in DNA: TGCAGCGCGGGACTAGCGGGGCTCTACGAGCAGTACTTC. Amino acid sequence: CSAGLAGLYEQYF. The rearrangement joins TRBV29-1 to TRBJ2-7; TRBD2 aligns across 13 bases. This CDR3 comprises 13 residues. The J segment lost 3 bases and the V segment lost 7 bases, leaving 3 bases of the junction unmatched. Germline V gene data show CDR1 as SQVTM and CDR2 as ANQGSEA.

This clonotype was seen many times. This chain joins TRBV6-1 and TRBJ1-1, with 9 bases matching TRBD1. Germline V gives CDR1 MNHNS, CDR2 SASEGT. The CDR3 is 16 residues long. With V trimmed by 7 bases and J by 1 base, 10 bases remained unmatched. Here the CDR3 DNA reads TGTGCCAGCACCAAAAAATCACAGGGGGCGAACACTGAAGCTTTCTTT. As protein: CASTKKSQGANTEAFF.

This chain connects TRBV5-4 to TRBJ1-6; D is ambiguous. Trimming shortened V by 6 bases and J by 8 bases, and 12 bases separated the two germline ends. The germline V gene encodes CDR1 SGHNT and CDR2 YYREEE (reference sequence). The CDR3 consists of 13 residues. The CDR3 spells CASMEGIDSPLHF. For the CDR3, the DNA is TGTGCCAGCATGGAAGGGATCGATTCACCCCTCCACTTT.

This sequence joins TRBV6-1 and TRBJ1-1; D is undetermined. The CDR3 totals 14 residues. Trimming took off 6 bases at V and 2 bases at J, with 13 bases between the two ends. Germline V lookup: CDR1 MNHNS, CDR2 SASEGT. CDR3 residues: CASRAPGDNTEAFF. As DNA, the CDR3 is TGTGCCAGCAGGGCCCCGGGAGACAACACTGAAGCTTTCTTT.

This chain links TRBV13 with TRBJ1-4; D is perhaps TRBD1 (6 bases). Trimming took 3 bases from V and 8 from J, leaving 13 bases between them. The CDR3 has 14 amino acids. The germline CDR1 and CDR2 sequences are PRHDT and FYEKMQ (reference sequence). The DNA for the CDR3 is TGTGCCAGCAGCTTGGGGACACCGATGGAAAAACTGTTTTTT. Its translation: CASSLGTPMEKLFF.

This clonotype was seen a handful of times. This rearrangement joins TRBV20-1 to TRBJ2-5; D perhaps matches TRBD1 (6 bases). V was trimmed by 3 bases and J by 5 bases, leaving 10 bases between them. Looked up from germline, CDR1 is DFQATT and CDR2 is SNEGSKA (reference sequence). The CDR3 length is 12 residues. CDR3 in DNA: TGCAGTGCTAGCGGGACAAGGGAGACCCAGTACTTC. It specifies CSASGTRETQYF.

V gene TRBV7-2 combines with J gene TRBJ2-1; 7 bases are shared with TRBD2. The length of the CDR3 is 12 residues. Germline V CDR1 and CDR2: SGHTA, FQGNSA. J gave up 8 bases and V 4 bases, and 2 bases lay outside the gene matches. The CDR3 coding sequence is TGTGCCAGCAGCTGGGCGGGAGATGAGCAGTTCTTC. It encodes CASSWAGDEQFF.

This clonotype has more than one count but fewer than ten. The chain combines TRBV12-5 with TRBJ2-7; 15 bases fit TRBD2. CDR3 length: 17 amino acids. Unmatched junction bases numbered 14, after V lost 7 bases and J lost 7 bases. Germline V gene lookup returns CDR1 LGHNT and CDR2 FRNRAP. CDR3 nucleotide sequence: TGTGCTAGTGACCCGCCCGGACTAGCGGGAGGGCCGCGGGAGCAGTACTTC. Amino acid sequence: CASDPPGLAGGPREQYF. The variable domain in full, completed from reference TRBV12-5 and TRBJ2-7, reads DARVTQTPRHKVTEMGQEVTMRCQPILGHNTVFWYRQTMMQGLELLAYFRNRAPLDDSGMPKDRFSAEMPDATLATLKIQPSEPRDSAVYFCASDPPGLAGGPREQYFGPGTRLTVT.

This clonotype was seen ten or more times. The chain has TRBV24-1 and TRBJ2-2; D is unresolved. The length of the CDR3 is 15 residues. Germline values: CDR1 KGHDR, CDR2 SFDVKD. Trimming shortened V by 5 bases and J by 0 bases, and 9 bases separated the two germline ends. The CDR3 loop is CATSAPQPNTGELFF. CDR3 DNA sequence: TGTGCCACCAGTGCCCCCCAACCGAACACCGGGGAGCTGTTTTTT.

This clonotype was counted many times. V is TRBV6-1 and J is TRBJ2-3; 7 bases map to TRBD2. Germline V gene lookup returns CDR1 MNHNS and CDR2 SASEGT. Germline trimming cut 8 bases from V and 6 bases from J; bases unmatched to any gene: 8. The CDR3 totals 13 residues. The CDR3 region is CASGEGRRDTQYF. CDR3 sequence (DNA): TGTGCCAGCGGGGAGGGGCGACGGGATACGCAGTATTTT.

This clonotype was recorded many times. The rearrangement links TRBV24-1 to TRBJ2-2, with D unresolved. V lost 11 bases and J 0 bases, leaving 9 bases between the germline ends. CDR1 KGHDR and CDR2 SFDVKD come from the germline V gene. This CDR3 is 13 amino acids long. DNA of the CDR3: TGTGCCATTCGAACACCGAACACCGGGGAGCTGTTTTTT. Its translation: CAIRTPNTGELFF.

As regards this clonotype: A read error may explain this, as a much larger clone is one base away. This chain joins TRBV20-1 and TRBJ2-1; D gene uncertain. Trimming left V 5 bases short and J 6 bases short, with 17 bases between. The CDR3 covers 14 residues. CDR1 is DFQATT, CDR2 SNEGSKA, per germline (reference sequence). CDR3 nucleotides: TGCAGTGCTCAGATGCCGAAGGAACGCAATGAGCAGTTCTTC. Its translation: CSAQMPKERNEQFF.

This clonotype was seen at least ten times. The J gene is TRBJ2-1, the V gene TRBV11-3; TRBD2 matches at 7 bases. CDR3 length: 15 residues. CDR1 is SGHNT and CDR2 is YENEEA in the germline V gene. Trimming at V came to 2 bases and at J to 7 bases, leaving 8 bases not matched to a gene. CDR3 sequence reads: CASSLSTSALNEQFF. CDR3 nucleotides: TGTGCCAGCAGCTTATCAACTAGCGCACTAAATGAGCAGTTCTTC. Full variable domain (rest looked up from reference TRBV11-3 and TRBJ2-1): EAGVVQSPRYKIIEKKQPVAFWCNPISGHNTLYWYLQNLGQGPELLIRYENEEAVDDSQLPKDRFSAERLKGVDSTLKIQPAELGDSAVYLCASSLSTSALNEQFFGPGTRLTVL.

In its sample, this clonotype was seen many times. The chain is built from TRBV27 and TRBJ2-5; tentatively, D is TRBD2 (6 bases). CDR3 length: 14 residues. V dropped 6 bases and J dropped 7 bases, with 18 bases sitting between them. Germline CDR1 is MNHEY and CDR2 is SMNVEV (reference sequence). The CDR3 loop reads CASSPGSPSGTQYF. In DNA form, the CDR3 reads TGTGCCAGCAGCCCCGGGAGCCCAAGTGGGACCCAGTACTTC.

This clonotype occurred a few times. This sequence joins TRBV7-9 and TRBJ2-4, with TRBD2 identical over 10 bases. CDR1 is SEHNR, CDR2 FQNEAQ, per germline (reference sequence). V lost 3 bases and J lost 1; bases outside the gene matches: 12. The CDR3 runs to 19 residues. The CDR3 bases are TGTGCCAGCAGCTTTTTTCGCACCAGCGGGAGGGCGGCCAAAAACATTCAGTACTTC. Amino acids: CASSFFRTSGRAAKNIQYF.

In its sample, this clonotype was seen a few times. The V and J genes are TRBV14 and TRBJ2-7; the D gene is possibly TRBD2 (7 bases). Trimming took off 4 bases at V and 4 bases at J, with 20 bases between the two ends. The CDR3 is 16 residues long. CDR1 and CDR2 (germline): SGHDN, FVKESK. CDR3 in DNA: TGTGCCAGCAGCCCTAAAAGGGGGGGAGTCCATTACGAGCAGTACTTC. It is translated as CASSPKRGGVHYEQYF. The entire variable domain, with the rest obtained from reference TRBV14 and TRBJ2-7, is as follows: EAGVTQFPSHSVIEKGQTVTLRCDPISGHDNLYWYRRVMGKEIKFLLHFVKESKQDESGMPNNRFLAERTGGTYSTLKVQPAELEDSGVYFCASSPKRGGVHYEQYFGPGTRLTVT.

This clonotype was picked up many times. The V and J genes are TRBV30 and TRBJ1-1; D not resolved. V lost 0 bases and J lost 7, with 12 bases in between. This CDR3 comprises 13 residues. Germline CDR1 and CDR2: GTSNPN and SVGIG (reference sequence). The CDR3 DNA sequence: TGTGCCTGGAGTGTATTAGACGCCCTTGAAGCTTTCTTT. Encoded protein: CAWSVLDALEAFF.

This clonotype was seen a few times. A much larger clone differs from this one at a single base, so this may be a read error. V and J are TRBV12-3 or TRBV12-4 and TRBJ2-2; tentative D call: TRBD2 (6 bases). The CDR3 contains 18 residues. V lost 6 bases and J 4 bases, leaving 24 bases between the germline ends. The CDR3 region is CASSPPAAAGFSTGELFF. CDR3 nucleotide sequence: TGTGCCAGCAGCCCCCCGGCTGCAGCGGGTTTTAGCACCGGGGAGCTGTTTTTT.

V and J are TRBV7-6 and TRBJ2-2, with D possibly matching TRBD2 (6 bases). V was shortened by 5 bases and J by 1 base, with 11 bases between the two germline ends. This CDR3 comprises 15 residues. The germline gives CDR1 SGHVS, CDR2 FNYEAQ. The CDR3 spells CASSRDWGNTGELFF. Written as DNA, the CDR3 is TGTGCCAGCAGCCGGGACTGGGGGAACACCGGGGAGCTGTTTTTT.

This clonotype was found a few times. The V gene is TRBV27, the J gene TRBJ2-7; D is perhaps TRBD2 (6 bases). Trimming left V 8 bases short and J 6 bases short, with 17 bases between. The CDR3 covers 13 residues. CDR1 is MNHEY and CDR2 is SMNVEV in the germline V gene (reference sequence). The CDR3 is CASSGLSLREQYF. In DNA, the CDR3 is TGTGCCAGCTCGGGACTTTCATTGCGCGAGCAGTACTTC.

This clonotype was detected ten times or more. V usage is TRBV3-1 and J usage is TRBJ2-5; unclear D gene. The CDR3 is 12 amino acids. Germline CDR1 is LGHDT and CDR2 is YNNKEL (reference sequence). Trimming cost V 3 bases and J 4 bases, with 6 bases left between them. Here the CDR3 DNA reads TGTGCCAGCAGCCACGTTGGAGAGACCCAGTACTTC. It yields the protein CASSHVGETQYF.

The chain joins TRBV30 to TRBJ2-7; D gene unclear. The CDR3 covers 14 residues. V was trimmed by 2 bases and J by 2 bases, leaving 13 bases between them. The germline CDR1 and CDR2 sequences are GTSNPN and SVGIG (reference sequence). CDR3 loop: CAWSKDPSTYEQYF. The CDR3 DNA follows: TGTGCCTGGAGTAAGGACCCCAGTACCTACGAGCAGTACTTC. Using reference TRBV30 and TRBJ2-7 for the parts outside the CDR3, the full variable domain is SQTIHQWPATLVQPVGSPLSLECTVEGTSNPNLYWYRQAAGRGLQLLFYSVGIGQISSEVPQNLSASRPQDRQFILSSKKLLLSDSGFYLCAWSKDPSTYEQYFGPGTRLTVT.

This clonotype was counted only a few times. The V and J genes are TRBV14 and TRBJ2-1; 7 bases match TRBD2. The CDR3 is 16 residues long. The germline gives CDR1 SGHDN, CDR2 FVKESK. The J segment lost 6 bases and the V segment lost 7 bases, leaving 15 bases of the junction unmatched. CDR3 residues: CASTPYQGGSGNEQFF. CDR3 bases: TGTGCCAGCACCCCGTATCAGGGCGGGAGTGGCAATGAGCAGTTCTTC.

This clonotype occurred many times. The chain employs TRBV5-1 and TRBJ1-1; 10 positions agree with TRBD1. The CDR3 is made up of 13 amino acids. CDR1 and CDR2 from the germline V gene are SGHRS and YFSETQ. The ends lost 4 bases at V and 8 bases at J; junction bases unmatched: 5. The CDR3 region has the DNA TGCGCCAGCAGCCCGGGGGACAGGGGCGAAGCTTTCTTT. Protein sequence: CASSPGDRGEAFF. The full variable domain, with the rest looked up from reference TRBV5-1 and TRBJ1-1, is KAGVTQTPRYLIKTRGQQVTLSCSPISGHRSVSWYQQTPGQGLQFLFEYFSETQRNKGNFPGRFSGRQFSNSRSEMNVSTLELGDSALYLCASSPGDRGEAFFGQGTRLTVV.

The table lists this clonotype with many counts. The chain uses TRBV19 and TRBJ1-5, with D possibly TRBD1 on 6 matching bases. Germline CDR1 and CDR2: LNHDA and SQIVND (reference sequence). V lost 3 bases, J lost 0 bases, and 15 bases lay in between. The CDR3 totals 17 residues. The CDR3 loop reads CASSMRTATYSNQPQHF. The CDR3 nucleotides read TGTGCCAGTAGTATGAGGACAGCCACCTATAGCAATCAGCCCCAGCATTTT.

V and J are TRBV25-1 and TRBJ1-1; tentative D call: TRBD1 (5 bases). V gave up 8 bases and J gave up 7 bases, with 20 bases separating them. CDR1 is MGHDK, CDR2 SYGVNS, per germline. This CDR3 has 14 residues. The CDR3 protein is CASRGSGTGGEAFF. CDR3 bases: TGTGCCAGCCGGGGCTCGGGGACTGGTGGTGAAGCTTTCTTT.

Ten or more counts support this clonotype. CDR3 bases: TGTGCCAGCAGTGATCGCCGCTTTGGCTACACCTTC. The encoded protein is CASSDRRFGYTF. The rearrangement uses TRBV2 and TRBJ1-2, with D unresolved. The length of the CDR3 is 12 residues. Germline V lookup: CDR1 SNHLY, CDR2 FYNNEI. Deletions cut 3 bases from V and 7 bases from J, with 9 bases between.

This clonotype was counted between two and nine times. The genes are TRBV7-9 and TRBJ1-2; 9 positions agree with TRBD1. CDR1 is SEHNR, CDR2 FQNEAQ, per germline (reference sequence). CDR3 length: 15 residues. The V segment lost 4 bases and the J segment 8 bases; nucleotides outside the gene matches: 11. DNA of the CDR3: TGTGCCAGCAGCTCAGGACAGGGGCCGGTAAACGGCTACACCTTC. It is translated as CASSSGQGPVNGYTF.

There are many counts of this clonotype. CDR3 amino acids: CASSTGTVYYEQYF. CDR3 nucleotide sequence: TGTGCCAGTAGTACCGGGACAGTTTACTACGAGCAGTACTTC. The chain is built from TRBV19 and TRBJ2-7; 7 positions match TRBD1. This CDR3 contains 14 residues. Germline CDR1 LNHDA, CDR2 SQIVND (reference sequence). J lost 3 bases, V lost 4 bases, and 6 bases had no gene match.

This clonotype was detected ten times or more. This rearrangement joins TRBV5-5 to TRBJ1-2; 8 nucleotides match TRBD1. The trim removed 0 bases at V and 7 bases at J, leaving 17 bases unmatched. This CDR3 region has 18 residues. Per the germline V gene, CDR1 is SGHKS and CDR2 is YYEKEE (reference sequence). CDR3 residues: CASSLVGVLRGRIGGYTF. DNA for the CDR3: TGTGCCAGCAGCTTGGTGGGGGTCCTCAGGGGGCGCATCGGTGGCTACACCTTC.